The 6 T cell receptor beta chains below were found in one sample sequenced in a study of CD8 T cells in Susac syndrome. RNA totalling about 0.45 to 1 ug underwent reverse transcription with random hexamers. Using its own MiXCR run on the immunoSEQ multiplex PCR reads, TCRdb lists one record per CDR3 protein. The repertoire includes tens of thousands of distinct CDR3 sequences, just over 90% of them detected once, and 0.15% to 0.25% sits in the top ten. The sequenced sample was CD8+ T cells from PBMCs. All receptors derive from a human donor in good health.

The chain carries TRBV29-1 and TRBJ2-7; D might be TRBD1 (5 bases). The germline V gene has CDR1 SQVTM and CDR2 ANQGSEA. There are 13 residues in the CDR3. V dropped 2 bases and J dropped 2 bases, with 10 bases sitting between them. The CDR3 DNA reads TGCAGCGTTGAATCTGACAGACCCTACGAGCAGTACTTC. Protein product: CSVESDRPYEQYF.

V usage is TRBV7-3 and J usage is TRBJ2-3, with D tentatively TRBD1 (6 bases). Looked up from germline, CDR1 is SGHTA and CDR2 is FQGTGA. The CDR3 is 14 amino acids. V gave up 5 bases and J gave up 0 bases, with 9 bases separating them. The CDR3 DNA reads TGTGCCAGCAGCGTCACAGGGAGCACAGATACGCAGTATTTT. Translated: CASSVTGSTDTQYF.

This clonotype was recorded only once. CDR3 bases: TGTGCCAGTAGGAGGAGGGGGAATTCACCCCTCCACTTT. Protein: CASRRRGNSPLHF. The rearrangement joins TRBV19 to TRBJ1-6; possibly TRBD1 for D (6 bases). From germline, CDR1 is LNHDA and CDR2 SQIVND (reference sequence). V was shortened by 6 bases and J by 7 bases, with 10 bases between the two germline ends. The CDR3 runs to 13 residues.

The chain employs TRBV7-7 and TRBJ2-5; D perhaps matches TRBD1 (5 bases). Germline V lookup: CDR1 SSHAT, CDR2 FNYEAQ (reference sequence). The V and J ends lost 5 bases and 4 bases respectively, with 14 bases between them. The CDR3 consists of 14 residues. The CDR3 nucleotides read TGTGCCAGCAGCGCCTCCCAGGGCCCAGAGACCCAGTACTTC. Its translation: CASSASQGPETQYF.

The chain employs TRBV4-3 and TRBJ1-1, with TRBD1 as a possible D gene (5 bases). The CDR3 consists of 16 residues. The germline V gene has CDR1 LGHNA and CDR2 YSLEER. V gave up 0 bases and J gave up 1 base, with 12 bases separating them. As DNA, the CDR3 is TGCGCCAGCAGCCAAGATCGGGGACCCAAGAACACTGAAGCTTTCTTT. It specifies CASSQDRGPKNTEAFF.

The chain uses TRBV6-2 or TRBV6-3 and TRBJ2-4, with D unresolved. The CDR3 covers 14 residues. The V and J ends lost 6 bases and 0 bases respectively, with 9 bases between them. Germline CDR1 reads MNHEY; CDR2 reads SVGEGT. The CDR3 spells CASSPDLAKNIQYF. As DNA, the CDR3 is TGTGCCAGCAGCCCAGATCTAGCCAAAAACATTCAGTACTTC.